This TCR beta chain was retrieved from a study of blood T cell repertoires in COVID-19. Study information: Nucleic acid was either cDNA or gDNA, and it came from T cells, B-cell-depleted T cells, or PBMCs.

Original handling: Reference gene primer amplification gave estimated nucleated cell counts. Assay used: immunoSEQ multiplex PCR; TCRdb lists only in-frame clones, some missing. That table is the source of V, J and clone size, and D and trimming were worked out from the DNA. The sample carries 150,000 to 200,000 clones, about 81% recorded once. This CDR3 contains 15 residues. Germline values: CDR1 SEHNR, CDR2 FQNEAQ (reference sequence). V dropped 4 bases and J dropped 0; count of bases not matched to a gene: 5. This clonotype was sampled from a human donor in a cohort sampled during active COVID-19. The V call is TRBV7-9, the J call TRBJ1-1, with TRBD1 matching 7 bases. The sample taken for sequencing was peripheral blood. Here the CDR3 reads CASSSPGQMNTEAFF. In DNA form, the CDR3 reads TGTGCCAGCAGCTCTCCGGGACAGATGAACACTGAAGCTTTCTTT.